This T cell receptor (beta chain) was retrieved from a study of shared clonotypes between healthy human individuals. Across several immunoSEQ plates, the genomic DNA of each subset was split evenly. The method was immunoSEQ multiplex PCR; TCRdb's version includes in-frame clones alone and lacks a portion of them. The sample comprises about 610,000 clones, approximately 96% of which are singletons, and less than 0.12% rests with the top ten. CD45RO-negative, CCR7-selected cells formed the naive CD8 fraction, which excluded terminally differentiated effector memory CD45RA+ cells. This TCR was recovered from a woman aged 25 to 39 in good health. Sequencing was done on a sample of naive CD8+ T cells sorted from blood.

In nucleotides, the CDR3 is TGCAGCGTTTTAGGGTTTTTCAATGAGCAGTTCTTC. It is translated as CSVLGFFNEQFF. The chain has TRBV29-1 and TRBJ2-1; D remains ambiguous. This CDR3 has 12 residues. Trimming left V 5 bases short and J 6 bases short, with 11 bases between. Germline CDR1 is SQVTM and CDR2 is ANQGSEA.